This TCR beta chain was profiled in a study of shared clonotypes between healthy human individuals. Researchers reported that CD8 memory united CD45RO+ cells with CCR7-negative CD45RA+ TemRA cells. An approximately 180 ng quantity of DNA, roughly 32,000 T cell genomes, went into the sorted-subset replicate PCRs. Some clones are missing from TCRdb's copy, which holds only in-frame ones; the method was immunoSEQ multiplex PCR. The table shows about 690,000 clones, with roughly 88% occurring only once. Study-level results: Several donors shared 5% to 5.5% of their naive CD4 clonotypes.

Germline lookup yields CDR1 MNHEY and CDR2 SVGAGI. The CDR3 has 13 residues. V was trimmed by 6 bases and J by 2 bases, leaving 10 bases between them. To note about this clone: Its matching antigen is unknown.

This TCR was recovered from a man aged 18 to 30 in good health. Some clones in this sample may be carry-over from other donors' samples. The specimen sequenced was memory CD8+ T cells from PBMCs. Documented subset: CD45RO+ cells pooled with CCR7-negative TemRA cells. This sequence joins TRBV6-5 and TRBJ2-5; TRBD2 is a possible D gene (6 bases). The CDR3 region is CASSVGGQETQYF. For the CDR3, the DNA is TGTGCCAGCAGCGTGGGGGGACAAGAGACCCAGTACTTC.